This is a list of T cell receptor beta chains from one sample in a study of blood T cell repertoires in COVID-19. Profiling relied on immunoSEQ multiplex PCR, and the TCRdb table lists in-frame clones only, not all of them. The repertoire consists of about 78,000 clones, with 60% to 85% occurring once and the leading ten covering 9.9%. Sequencing was carried out using peripheral blood. The receptors here all came from a human donor in a cohort sampled during active COVID-19. Both conserved end residues are trimmed from each CDR3. The order of the fields is clone size, J gene, V gene, CDR3 protein. Clone size appears in some rows only: once, few, many, or a class for an expanded clone.

few TRBJ1-5 TRBV28 ASSSPGSNQPQH
- TRBJ1-3 TRBV15 ATSRDPGGRNTIY
once TRBJ1-2 TRBV10-3 AISESRATGEGYT
- TRBJ2-1 TRBV12-3/TRBV12-4 ASSSSDGNEQF
- TRBJ1-5 TRBV5-6 ASSLGGLYSNQPQH
once TRBJ2-7 TRBV25-1 ASSEAGTGGAGYEQY
- TRBJ2-7 TRBV5-1 ASSLWQDYEQY
- TRBJ1-2 TRBV18 ASSPGALYGYT
- TRBJ1-4 TRBV6-6 ASSYYTETVNEKLF
- TRBJ1-6 TRBV2 ASSEIQGDHYNSPLH
once TRBJ1-1 TRBV3-1/TRBV3-2 ASENGFQNTEAF
- TRBJ1-2 TRBV6-1 ASSEAPGTYYGYT
- TRBJ2-1 TRBV12-3/TRBV12-4 ASSQTGGNEQF
once TRBJ1-4 TRBV28 ASSSPTTGEKLF
- TRBJ1-2 TRBV2 ASSVGGRQYGYT
few TRBJ1-5 TRBV5-1 ASSLGTPDQPQH
- TRBJ2-5 TRBV5-6 ASGGASYQETQY